The next 31 T cell receptor beta chains were all read from a single sample in a study of T cells after yellow fever vaccination. TCRdb re-called the 5' RACE reads with MiXCR, one entry per CDR3 protein. The profile shows approximately 510,000 distinct CDR3 sequences, 21% of them singletons. The sample here was PBMCs, taken about 21 days after the first yellow fever vaccination. These receptors came from a man between 18 and 35 years old who received the YFV17D yellow fever vaccine.

This clonotype was found a few times. The chain combines TRBV6-5 with TRBJ2-5; no reliable D call. CDR1 is MNHEY and CDR2 is SVGAGI in the germline V gene. Trimming took off 7 bases at V and 4 bases at J, with 7 bases between the two ends. The CDR3 sequence is 11 residues long. In DNA form, the CDR3 reads TGTGCCAGCATCGTCGGAGAGACCCAGTACTTC. Its protein product is CASIVGETQYF.

This clonotype came up a few times. This chain connects TRBV27 to TRBJ2-1, with TRBD2 as a possible D gene (6 bases). This CDR3 is built from 14 residues. Germline V CDR1 and CDR2: MNHEY, SMNVEV (reference sequence). V was trimmed by 3 bases and J by 4 bases, leaving 10 bases between them. CDR3 DNA sequence: TGTGCCAGCAGTTTGCTGACTAGTTACAATGAGCAGTTCTTC. This sequence encodes CASSLLTSYNEQFF.

A few counts support this clonotype. The J gene is TRBJ2-7, the V gene TRBV7-2; D remains unclear. Trimming shortened V by 5 bases and J by 1 base, and 12 bases separated the two germline ends. The CDR3 totals 14 residues. The germline gives CDR1 SGHTA, CDR2 FQGNSA. The CDR3 DNA is TGTGCCAGCAGCCCCCTGTGGGGTTCCTACGAGCAGTACTTC. Translated, it gives CASSPLWGSYEQYF.

The rearrangement uses TRBV20-1 and TRBJ2-2; TRBD2 matches at 11 bases. V lost 2 bases and J lost 5; bases outside the gene matches: 4. The CDR3 totals 15 residues. CDR1 and CDR2 (germline): DFQATT, SNEGSKA (reference sequence). Here the CDR3 DNA reads TGCAGTGCTAGACTAGCGGGGGGCCGTACCGGGGAGCTGTTTTTT. It specifies CSARLAGGRTGELFF.

This clonotype was observed a few times. The V and J genes are TRBV11-2 and TRBJ2-2; the D is unclear. The CDR3 sequence is 13 residues long. Germline V gene lookup returns CDR1 SGHAT and CDR2 FQNNGV. V was cut by 6 bases and J by 6 bases, with 11 bases left in between. This chain's CDR3 is CASRSAASGELFF. In nucleotides, the CDR3 is TGTGCCAGCAGATCCGCCGCGTCCGGGGAGCTGTTTTTT.

This clonotype occurred a few times. The chain couples TRBV20-1 to TRBJ2-3; 8 nucleotides line up with TRBD2. This CDR3 comprises 13 residues. The ends lost 6 bases at V and 4 bases at J; junction bases unmatched: 6. Germline V lookup: CDR1 DFQATT, CDR2 SNEGSKA (reference sequence). This CDR3 reads CSAGGVGADTQYF. The CDR3 DNA reads TGCAGTGCCGGGGGGGTGGGGGCAGATACGCAGTATTTT.

This chain uses TRBV10-3 with TRBJ2-7, with D hard to call. Germline V gives CDR1 ENHRY, CDR2 SYGVKD. V was shortened by 0 bases and J by 0 bases, with 12 bases between the two germline ends. CDR3 length equals 16 residues. For the CDR3, the DNA is TGTGCCATCAGTGAGTCGGCGCAGGTCAGCTCCTACGAGCAGTACTTC. Its translation: CAISESAQVSSYEQYF.

V usage is TRBV29-1 and J usage is TRBJ2-5, with 11 nucleotides matching TRBD1. Germline V gene lookup returns CDR1 SQVTM and CDR2 ANQGSEA. Trimming removed 4 bases from V and 7 bases from J; junction bases left unmatched: 2. This CDR3 is built from 12 residues. The CDR3 nucleotides are TGCAGCGTTGGAGGGACAGGGGGGACCCAGTACTTC. Translating gives CSVGGTGGTQYF.

The J gene is TRBJ2-5, the V gene TRBV6-5; maybe TRBD2 (6 bases). The CDR3 contains 16 residues. The V and J ends lost 4 bases and 7 bases respectively, with 22 bases between them. In germline, CDR1 is MNHEY, CDR2 SVGAGI. For the CDR3, the DNA is TGTGCCAGCAGTTCAGATCTTTTCCGGGAGTGGGGGACCCAGTACTTC. Residues: CASSSDLFREWGTQYF.

This clonotype was detected only a few times. The chain employs TRBV7-9 and TRBJ2-3; 9 nucleotides line up with TRBD1. Looked up from germline, CDR1 is SEHNR and CDR2 is FQNEAQ (reference sequence). The CDR3 covers 16 residues. Trimming at V came to 5 bases and at J to 1 base, leaving 7 bases not matched to a gene. The CDR3 reads CASSRQGGSGTDTQYF. CDR3 in DNA: TGTGCCAGCAGCCGACAGGGGGGTTCGGGCACAGATACGCAGTATTTT.

The chain employs TRBV18 and TRBJ2-7, with D unresolved. The V end was cut by 3 bases, the J end by 5 bases, with 11 bases between. This CDR3 has 13 amino acids. Germline lookup yields CDR1 KGHSH and CDR2 LQKENI. CDR3 amino acids: CASSPNQQDEQYF. The CDR3 region has the DNA TGTGCCAGCTCACCCAACCAGCAGGACGAGCAGTACTTC.

This clonotype was seen a handful of times. The CDR3 DNA is TGCGCCAGCAGCCAAGCATTAAATCAGCCCCAGCATTTT. Protein sequence: CASSQALNQPQHF. V gene TRBV4-1 combines with J gene TRBJ1-5, with D uncertain. V was clipped by 1 base and J by 4 bases, with 5 bases between them. Germline V gives CDR1 MGHRA, CDR2 YSYEKL. This CDR3 contains 13 residues.

This clonotype showed up just a few times. The chain couples TRBV7-6 to TRBJ1-5, with D maybe TRBD1 (5 bases). The V end was cut by 1 base, the J end by 5 bases, with 12 bases between. The CDR3 runs to 15 residues. Looked up from germline, CDR1 is SGHVS and CDR2 is FNYEAQ. CDR3: CASSLVSGTDQPQHF. The CDR3 DNA reads as TGTGCCAGCAGCTTAGTTTCCGGGACTGATCAGCCCCAGCATTTT.

The V and J genes are TRBV20-1 and TRBJ1-5; D is uncertain. Germline V gene lookup returns CDR1 DFQATT and CDR2 SNEGSKA (reference sequence). The CDR3 totals 13 residues. Trimming removed 5 bases at V and 1 base at J, with 9 bases between. The CDR3 DNA reads TGCAGTGCTTCCGAGGTCAGCAATCAGCCCCAGCATTTT. Translating it yields CSASEVSNQPQHF.

This rearrangement joins TRBV12-3 or TRBV12-4 to TRBJ1-1, with D unresolved. Trimming took off 5 bases at V and 1 base at J, with 11 bases between the two ends. This CDR3 spans 14 amino acids. The CDR3 DNA reads as TGTGCCAGCAGTGCCCCGGATGGGAACACTGAAGCTTTCTTT. Its translation: CASSAPDGNTEAFF.

This chain uses TRBV6-2 or TRBV6-3 with TRBJ2-7; D gene ambiguous. CDR3 length: 12 amino acids. V lost 6 bases and J lost 4, with 10 bases in between. Germline lookup yields CDR1 MNHEY and CDR2 SVGEGT. The CDR3 DNA reads TGTGCCAGCAGCAACCCCATGTACGAGCAGTACTTC. Protein: CASSNPMYEQYF.

This clonotype was picked up a small number of times. The chain carries TRBV20-1 and TRBJ2-1, with 11 positions matching TRBD2. Trimming took 6 bases from V and 9 from J; bases not matched to a gene: 10. The germline gives CDR1 DFQATT, CDR2 SNEGSKA (reference sequence). The CDR3 is 14 amino acids. CDR3 sequence reads: CSASLAGGRSEQFF. CDR3 nucleotides: TGCAGTGCGAGCTTAGCGGGGGGGCGGAGTGAGCAGTTCTTC.

This clonotype was seen a handful of times. V and J are TRBV7-2 and TRBJ2-3, with 12 bases matching TRBD2. The germline gives CDR1 SGHTA, CDR2 FQGNSA. This CDR3 contains 16 residues. The ends lost 8 bases at V and 3 bases at J; junction bases unmatched: 9. CDR3 region: CASVRLAGEITDTQYF. As DNA, the CDR3 is TGTGCCAGCGTACGACTAGCGGGGGAGATTACAGATACGCAGTATTTT.

In its sample, this clonotype was seen once. This chain links TRBV4-1 with TRBJ2-1, with D perhaps TRBD2 (6 bases). Germline CDR1 is MGHRA and CDR2 is YSYEKL. The CDR3 consists of 15 residues. The V and J ends lost 1 base and 4 bases respectively, with 11 bases between them. Written as DNA, the CDR3 is TGCGCCAGCAGCCAAGCCGGGACTTTATACAATGAGCAGTTCTTC. Its protein product is CASSQAGTLYNEQFF.

This clonotype was observed many times. The chain recombines TRBV20-1 with TRBJ1-3; tentatively, D is TRBD1 (6 bases). V lost 4 bases and J 0 bases, leaving 10 bases between the germline ends. This CDR3 is 14 amino acids long. Per germline, CDR1 DFQATT and CDR2 SNEGSKA (reference sequence). The CDR3: CSAKDRTSGNTIYF. CDR3 bases: TGCAGTGCTAAAGACAGGACCTCTGGAAACACCATATATTTT.

This clonotype was counted a few times. The rearrangement uses TRBV6-2 or TRBV6-3 and TRBJ1-5; possibly TRBD1 for D (6 bases). Germline-derived CDR1 and CDR2 are MNHEY and SVGEGT. Trimming took off 6 bases at V and 6 bases at J, with 15 bases between the two ends. This CDR3 is 14 amino acids long. The CDR3 DNA reads TGTGCCAGCAGGCCCGGGGGCGGAAGTCAGCCCCAGCATTTT. Its protein is CASRPGGGSQPQHF.

This clonotype showed up just a few times. CDR3 bases: TGTGCCAGTAGTCCCGCAGCGGGGGGTCAAGAGACCCAGTACTTC. Translated: CASSPAAGGQETQYF. This chain connects TRBV19 to TRBJ2-5, with 9 bases that match TRBD2. The germline CDR1 and CDR2 sequences are LNHDA and SQIVND (reference sequence). This CDR3 has 15 residues. V shed 5 bases, J shed 2 bases, and the junction held 6 bases outside the gene matches.

This sequence joins TRBV29-1 and TRBJ1-2; D is unresolved. Germline CDR1 is SQVTM and CDR2 is ANQGSEA. The CDR3 is 12 amino acids. V lost 0 bases and J 7 bases, leaving 9 bases between the germline ends. As DNA, the CDR3 is TGCAGCGTTGAAGATCTCGGGTTTGGCTACACCTTC. This encodes CSVEDLGFGYTF.

V and J are TRBV12-3 or TRBV12-4 and TRBJ2-7; 9 bases line up with TRBD1. CDR3 length equals 15 residues. V lost 4 bases, J lost 1 base, and 5 bases stayed unmatched. The CDR3 region is CASSWPGQGSYEQYF. CDR3 coding DNA: TGTGCCAGCAGTTGGCCGGGACAGGGATCCTACGAGCAGTACTTC.

This clonotype was seen a few times. This chain uses TRBV5-1 with TRBJ2-2, with 7 nucleotides matching TRBD1. This CDR3 has 15 residues. CDR1 and CDR2 (germline): SGHRS, YFSETQ. V lost 4 bases to trimming and J lost 1 base; unmatched junction nucleotides: 4. CDR3 coding DNA: TGCGCCAGCAGCGGAGGACAGGAGAACACCGGGGAGCTGTTTTTT. Translated, it gives CASSGGQENTGELFF.

This clonotype showed up just a few times. The chain joins TRBV11-2 to TRBJ2-3; weak D call: TRBD2 (7 bases). Per the germline V gene, CDR1 is SGHAT and CDR2 is FQNNGV. Trimming removed 2 bases at V and 4 bases at J, with 13 bases between. The CDR3 consists of 15 residues. The CDR3 nucleotides read TGTGCCAGCAGCTTATGGGGGGGCCGCGCAGATACGCAGTATTTT. This sequence encodes CASSLWGGRADTQYF.

V usage is TRBV6-2 or TRBV6-3 and J usage is TRBJ2-3, with no clear D. V was clipped by 9 bases and J by 0 bases, with 19 bases between them. Germline assignment: CDR1 MNHEY and CDR2 SVGEGT. The CDR3 is made up of 16 amino acids. The CDR3 coding sequence is TGTGCCAGTGTACGAGCTAGATCGACTAGCACAGATACGCAGTATTTT. As protein: CASVRARSTSTDTQYF.

There are a few counts of this clonotype. This sequence joins TRBV5-1 and TRBJ2-5, with D unclear. The CDR3 has 14 residues. Deletions cut 0 bases from V and 7 bases from J, with 13 bases between. Looked up from germline, CDR1 is SGHRS and CDR2 is YFSETQ. CDR3 coding DNA: TGCGCCAGCAGCTTGGGGGTAGCACCTGGGACCCAGTACTTC. Its protein is CASSLGVAPGTQYF.

The chain has TRBV7-8 and TRBJ1-3, with 10 positions matching TRBD1. V was pared by 6 bases and J by 6 bases, with 2 bases of the junction left unmatched. The CDR3 sequence is 13 residues long. Germline CDR1 is SGHVS and CDR2 is FQNEAQ. This CDR3 reads CASSRQGANTIYF. CDR3 nucleotides: TGTGCCAGCAGTCGACAGGGGGCAAACACCATATATTTT.

This clonotype was observed at least ten times. The chain joins TRBV19 to TRBJ2-1; 9 bases agree with TRBD2. Looked up from germline, CDR1 is LNHDA and CDR2 is SQIVND (reference sequence). This CDR3 has 15 amino acids. With 3 bases clipped from V and 13 bases from J, the junction kept 13 bases outside the gene matches. The CDR3 region is CASSMGSGGPLSQFF. CDR3 DNA: TGTGCCAGTAGTATGGGAAGCGGGGGGCCGTTATCCCAGTTCTTC.

This clonotype was counted between two and nine times. V gene TRBV6-1 combines with J gene TRBJ1-1; D is unresolved. Germline V gene lookup returns CDR1 MNHNS and CDR2 SASEGT. Trimming shortened V by 6 bases and J by 6 bases, and 14 bases separated the two germline ends. The CDR3 is 13 amino acids. CDR3: CASRKTGRAEAFF. The CDR3 region has the DNA TGTGCCAGCAGGAAGACCGGGCGAGCTGAAGCTTTCTTT.